This TCR beta chain was sequenced in a study of blood T cell repertoires in COVID-19. Study overall: The United States, Italy and Spain supplied acute and convalescent COVID-19 samples. PBMCs, B-cell-depleted T cells, or T cells were the source of the cDNA or gDNA that made up the material.

Germline CDR1 MNHEY, CDR2 SVGAGI. V dropped 5 bases and J dropped 3 bases, with 11 bases sitting between them. CDR3 size: 14 residues. In the study's own analysis: How many nucleated cells were present was estimated from reference gene primer amplification. The assay was immunoSEQ multiplex PCR, and TCRdb's table has in-frame clones only and misses some. V and J calls plus clone size are reproduced from that table; the DNA served to infer D and trimming. The sample yields 160,000 or so clones, roughly 90% seen once. The clonotype comes from a man aged 60 to 75 with acute or convalescent COVID-19. The V gene is TRBV6-5, the J gene TRBJ1-3; a weak D match, TRBD1 (6 bases). The specimen was peripheral blood. CDR3 sequence reads: CASSRGTNGNTIYF. In DNA, the CDR3 is TGTGCCAGCAGTAGGGGGACAAATGGAAACACCATATATTTT.